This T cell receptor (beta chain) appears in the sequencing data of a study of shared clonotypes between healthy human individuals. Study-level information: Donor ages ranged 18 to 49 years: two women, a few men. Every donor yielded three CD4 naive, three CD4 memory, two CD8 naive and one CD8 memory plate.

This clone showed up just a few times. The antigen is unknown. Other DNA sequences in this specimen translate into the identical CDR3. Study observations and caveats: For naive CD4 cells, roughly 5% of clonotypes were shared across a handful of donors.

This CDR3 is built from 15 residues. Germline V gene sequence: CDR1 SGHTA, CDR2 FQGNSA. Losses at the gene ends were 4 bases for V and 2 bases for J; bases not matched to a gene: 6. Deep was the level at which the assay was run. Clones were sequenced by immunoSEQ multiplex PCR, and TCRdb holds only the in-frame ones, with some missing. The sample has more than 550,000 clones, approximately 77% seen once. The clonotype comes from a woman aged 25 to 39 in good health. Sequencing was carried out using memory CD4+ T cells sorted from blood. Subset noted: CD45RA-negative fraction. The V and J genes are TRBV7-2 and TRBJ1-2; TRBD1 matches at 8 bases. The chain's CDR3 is CASSSPRGLNYGYTF. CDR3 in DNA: TGTGCCAGCAGCTCCCCCAGGGGGCTCAACTATGGCTACACCTTC.